Below, 16 T cell receptor beta chains from the same sample are listed, as sequenced in a study of T cells in Graves' hyperthyroidism and ophthalmopathy. Amplification of TCR beta CDR3 regions was performed using RNA transcripts as template. A first-round RT-PCR of the TCR CDR3 used the HTBI primer set. TCRdb independently ran MiXCR on the multiplex PCR reads; one entry per CDR3 protein. Of about 540,000 distinct CDR3 sequences listed, 35% to 55% are singletons. Sequencing used peripheral blood or thyroid tissue (not recorded which). The source is a woman in her late teens or twenties with Graves' hyperthyroidism.

The V call is TRBV20-1, the J call TRBJ2-5, with D maybe TRBD2 (5 bases). V lost 3 bases, J lost 3 bases, and 17 bases lay in between. Germline V CDR1 and CDR2: DFQATT, SNEGSKA (reference sequence). The length of the CDR3 is 15 residues. CDR3 sequence reads: CSARGQRNYEETQYF. The DNA of the CDR3 is TGCAGTGCTAGGGGCCAGCGGAACTATGAAGAGACCCAGTACTTC.

The V call is TRBV10-3, the J call TRBJ2-6; D call uncertain. The V gene's germline CDR1 is ENHRY and CDR2 SYGVKD. The CDR3 has 14 residues. Trimming removed 3 bases at V and 9 bases at J, with 12 bases between. CDR3 protein: CAISDERQVNVLTF. The CDR3 DNA sequence: TGTGCCATCAGTGATGAACGGCAGGTCAACGTCCTGACTTTC.

Of note for this clonotype: This clone may be a read error of a much larger clone one base away. V usage is TRBV20-1 and J usage is TRBJ2-7; D gene uncertain. This CDR3 has 10 residues. V lost 6 bases and J lost 5, with 8 bases in between. CDR1 DFQATT and CDR2 SNEGSKA come from the germline V gene (reference sequence). The CDR3 sequence: CSALAHEQYF. DNA of the CDR3: TGCAGTGCCCTCGCGCACGAGCAGTACTTC.

This clonotype came up many times. The rearrangement links TRBV7-9 to TRBJ1-1; D is undetermined. Germline lookup yields CDR1 SEHNR and CDR2 FQNEAQ (reference sequence). The CDR3 length is 12 residues. V was shortened by 0 bases and J by 5 bases, with 4 bases between the two germline ends. The CDR3 DNA is TGTGCCAGCAGCTTAGCTTTAACTGAAGCTTTCTTT. This sequence encodes CASSLALTEAFF.

The chain links TRBV7-3 to TRBJ2-5, with TRBD2 identical over 9 bases. CDR1 SGHTA and CDR2 FQGTGA come from the germline V gene. V shed 1 base, J shed 6 bases, and the junction held 6 bases outside the gene matches. This CDR3 comprises 15 residues. CDR3 protein: CASSLSVAGDQTQYF. CDR3 sequence (DNA): TGTGCCAGCAGCTTAAGTGTAGCGGGAGATCAGACCCAGTACTTC.

Of note for this clonotype: A much larger clone is a single base away; this may be a read error. The rearrangement links TRBV14 to TRBJ1-2, with D uncertain. CDR3 size: 14 residues. Looked up from germline, CDR1 is SGHDN and CDR2 is FVKESK. The CDR3 DNA reads as TGTGCCAGCAGCCATACGGGCCCACTATATGGCTGCACCTTC. This translates into CASSHTGPLYGCTF.

The rearrangement uses TRBV10-3 and TRBJ1-1, with a tentative D call TRBD1 (5 bases). Between the trimmed V and J ends, which lost 2 bases and 5 bases, there was a span of 9 bases. The CDR3 spans 13 residues. Per the germline V gene, CDR1 is ENHRY and CDR2 is SYGVKD. The CDR3 loop reads CAISETGATEAFF. CDR3 sequence (DNA): TGTGCCATCAGTGAGACAGGCGCTACTGAAGCTTTCTTT.

This chain uses TRBV7-9 with TRBJ1-1; D may be TRBD1 (6 bases). Germline CDR1 and CDR2: SEHNR and FQNEAQ (reference sequence). The CDR3 runs 15 residues. V lost 1 base to trimming and J lost 2 bases, with 11 bases between them. In DNA, the CDR3 is TGTGCCAGCAGCTTAGAACGGACAGCCAACACTGAAGCTTTCTTT. It translates to CASSLERTANTEAFF.

In regard to this clonotype: A junction end diverges from the germline sequence, so it may reflect a read error. V is TRBV25-1 and J is TRBJ1-2; 9 positions match TRBD1. The CDR3 has 16 residues. CDR1 and CDR2 (germline): MGHDK, SYGVNS. This chain's CDR3 is CASSSTYRDRVQGYAF. CDR3 bases: TGTGCCAGCAGCTCGACGTACCGGGACAGGGTGCAAGGCTACGCCTTC.

At least ten counts were recorded for this clonotype. The V call is TRBV29-1, the J call TRBJ1-1; D gene ambiguous. There are 11 residues in the CDR3. CDR1 and CDR2 (germline): SQVTM, ANQGSEA. With 5 bases removed from V and 3 bases from J, the gap between germline ends came to 7 bases. The chain's CDR3 is CSVFRYTEAFF. Here the CDR3 DNA reads TGCAGCGTTTTTAGGTACACTGAAGCTTTCTTT.

There are a few counts of this clonotype. The chain uses TRBV7-8 and TRBJ1-2; D uncertain. CDR3 size: 13 residues. Germline V CDR1 and CDR2: SGHVS, FQNEAQ. V lost 5 bases to trimming and J lost 5 bases, with 12 bases between them. CDR3 sequence (DNA): TGTGCCAGCAGCCCAACAGAGAGGTATGGCTACACCTTC. Residues: CASSPTERYGYTF.

This clonotype has a count of ten or more. V is TRBV7-9 and J is TRBJ2-5, with D possibly matching TRBD2 (6 bases). Trimming shortened V by 5 bases and J by 2 bases, and 9 bases separated the two germline ends. Looked up from germline, CDR1 is SEHNR and CDR2 is FQNEAQ (reference sequence). The CDR3 is 13 residues long. The CDR3 here is CASSNGGQETQYF. The DNA of the CDR3 is TGTGCCAGCAGCAACGGGGGACAAGAGACCCAGTACTTC.

The gene calls are TRBV7-9 and TRBJ2-7, with D perhaps matching TRBD2 (7 bases). The ends were cut back, 4 bases at V and 6 bases at J, with 19 bases in the middle. The CDR3 length is 15 residues. Germline CDR1 is SEHNR and CDR2 is FQNEAQ (reference sequence). The CDR3 coding sequence is TGTGCCAGCAGCTCCCAGCGGGGTCCCAGGGGCGAGCAGTACTTC. It yields the protein CASSSQRGPRGEQYF. The full variable domain, in which reference TRBV7-9 and TRBJ2-7 provide the parts outside the CDR3, is DTGVSQNPRHKITKRGQNVTFRCDPISEHNRLYWYRQTLGQGPEFLTYFQNEAQLEKSRLLSDRFSAERPKGSFSTLEIQRTEQGDSAMYLCASSSQRGPRGEQYFGPGTRLTVT.

In this sample, this clonotype turned up many times. This chain uses TRBV7-9 with TRBJ2-5, with TRBD2 matching over 7 bases. The CDR3 totals 12 residues. Trimming cost V 7 bases and J 4 bases; bases outside gene matches: 3. The germline V gene encodes CDR1 SEHNR and CDR2 FQNEAQ (reference sequence). The CDR3 loop is CASKPGGETQYF. DNA for the CDR3: TGTGCCAGCAAGCCGGGGGGAGAGACCCAGTACTTC.

This clonotype was seen ten or more times. The V and J genes are TRBV7-9 and TRBJ2-7, with a possible D match to TRBD1 (5 bases). V dropped 2 bases and J dropped 3 bases, with 11 bases sitting between them. The CDR3 has 14 residues. Germline V gene data show CDR1 as SEHNR and CDR2 as FQNEAQ (reference sequence). CDR3: CASSLKGQGYEQYF. The CDR3 DNA reads TGTGCCAGCAGCTTAAAAGGGCAGGGCTACGAGCAGTACTTC. The full variable domain, rest sourced from reference TRBV7-9 and TRBJ2-7, is DTGVSQNPRHKITKRGQNVTFRCDPISEHNRLYWYRQTLGQGPEFLTYFQNEAQLEKSRLLSDRFSAERPKGSFSTLEIQRTEQGDSAMYLCASSLKGQGYEQYFGPGTRLTVT.

This clonotype was seen only a few times. The rearrangement links TRBV2 to TRBJ1-5, with D possibly being TRBD1 (5 bases). V shed 7 bases and J shed 3 bases, with 13 bases lying between them. The CDR3 totals 14 residues. The V gene's germline CDR1 is SNHLY and CDR2 FYNNEI. CDR3 bases: TGTGCCAGCAAGTACCGGGGCACCAATCAGCCCCAGCATTTT. Translation: CASKYRGTNQPQHF.